The 15 T cell receptor beta chains below were found in one sample sequenced in a study of shared clonotypes between healthy human individuals. The assay was immunoSEQ multiplex PCR, and TCRdb's table has in-frame clones only and misses some. The sample records 600,000 to 750,000 clones, over 60% being singletons. The sequenced sample was memory CD4+ T cells sorted from blood. Subset indicated: CD45RA-negative fraction. The receptors derive from a woman between 25 and 40 years old in good health.

This clone came up a few times. The chain employs TRBV29-1 and TRBJ2-5; maybe TRBD1 (5 bases). The CDR3 extends over 18 amino acids. V was pared by 4 bases and J by 1 base, with 25 bases between. CDR1 and CDR2 from the germline V gene are SQVTM and ANQGSEA. CDR3 sequence (DNA): TGCAGCGTTGTAGGGGTCGCCCGGCTGGCTACTCCCCAAGAGACCCAGTACTTC. Translation: CSVVGVARLATPQETQYF.

The chain couples TRBV11-2 to TRBJ2-3, with TRBD2 identical over 7 bases. CDR3 length equals 14 residues. V trimming: 1 base; J trimming: 5 bases; junction bases outside the gene matches: 3. CDR1 SGHAT and CDR2 FQNNGV come from the germline V gene. The CDR3 region has the DNA TGTGCCAGCAGCTTAGTTTGGGGGGGAGATACGCAGTATTTT. This codes for CASSLVWGGDTQYF.

This clone appeared a few times. This sample includes further DNA sequences coding for the same CDR3. The chain combines TRBV7-2 with TRBJ2-5, with TRBD2 matching 12 bases. V lost 1 base and J lost 5; bases outside the gene matches: 5. Germline-derived CDR1 and CDR2 are SGHTA and FQGNSA. The CDR3 runs to 16 residues. CDR3 nucleotide sequence: TGTGCCAGCAGCTTAGGGGGACTAGCGGGTTGGGAGACCCAGTACTTC. Amino acids: CASSLGGLAGWETQYF.

This clone was detected only once. This chain joins TRBV5-6 and TRBJ2-5; D is perhaps TRBD2 (5 bases). This CDR3 has 16 amino acids. The V and J ends lost 4 bases and 4 bases respectively, with 20 bases between them. Germline V gene data show CDR1 as SGHDT and CDR2 as YYEEEE. The CDR3 DNA is TGTGCCAGCAGCCGTGTCCTAGCTTCGAAAGGAGAGACCCAGTACTTC. Translation: CASSRVLASKGETQYF.

This clone was recorded a few times. The V and J genes are TRBV6-5 and TRBJ2-3; TRBD2 aligns across 8 bases. Per the germline V gene, CDR1 is MNHEY and CDR2 is SVGAGI. The CDR3 runs 15 residues. The J segment lost 6 bases and the V segment lost 8 bases, leaving 13 bases of the junction unmatched. The CDR3 spells CASYTRAGVMDTQYF. The CDR3 DNA sequence: TGTGCCAGCTATACAAGAGCGGGAGTTATGGATACGCAGTATTTT.

In its sample, this clone was seen a few times. V and J are TRBV7-9 and TRBJ2-2, with 8 nucleotides matching TRBD1. This CDR3 is built from 16 residues. V lost 5 bases, J lost 0 bases, and 5 bases stayed unmatched. Germline CDR1 is SEHNR and CDR2 is FQNEAQ (reference sequence). The CDR3 loop reads CASSRGQGPNTGELFF. CDR3 bases: TGTGCCAGCAGCCGCGGACAGGGTCCGAACACCGGGGAGCTGTTTTTT.

This clone was counted once. The rearrangement links TRBV5-6 to TRBJ1-1; tentatively, D is TRBD1 (5 bases). V was trimmed by 4 bases and J by 1 base, leaving 11 bases between them. Germline CDR1 SGHDT, CDR2 YYEEEE. The CDR3 extends over 14 amino acids. CDR3 in DNA: TGTGCCAGCAGCCTAATCGACAGGAACACTGAAGCTTTCTTT. This gives the protein CASSLIDRNTEAFF.

This chain links TRBV6-1 with TRBJ1-2; a weak D match, TRBD1 (6 bases). The CDR3 loop spans 13 amino acids. The V gene lost 4 bases and the J gene lost 3 bases, with 9 bases spanning the gap. Germline V gives CDR1 MNHNS, CDR2 SASEGT. This CDR3 reads CASSGQEHYGYTF. In nucleotides, the CDR3 is TGTGCCAGCAGTGGACAGGAGCACTATGGCTACACCTTC.

This clone was detected a few times. The chain joins TRBV11-2 to TRBJ2-4, with D perhaps matching TRBD2 (5 bases). The ends were cut back, 0 bases at V and 6 bases at J, with 15 bases in the middle. The germline V gene has CDR1 SGHAT and CDR2 FQNNGV. CDR3 size: 16 residues. CDR3 sequence (DNA): TGTGCCAGCAGCTTAGACCGATTCGGAGGAGTAAACATTCAGTACTTC. Translation: CASSLDRFGGVNIQYF.

The chain has TRBV10-2 and TRBJ1-6, with a weak D call TRBD1 (5 bases). Germline V gives CDR1 WSHSY, CDR2 SAAADI. Trimming removed 6 bases from V and 0 bases from J, with 9 bases in between. The CDR3 spans 15 residues. Here the CDR3 reads CASRVDSSYNSPLHF. The CDR3 region has the DNA TGCGCCAGCAGGGTTGACAGCTCCTATAATTCACCCCTCCACTTT.

This rearrangement joins TRBV5-1 to TRBJ2-5; possibly TRBD1 for D (6 bases). V gave up 4 bases and J gave up 3 bases, with 10 bases separating them. This CDR3 has 13 amino acids. In germline, CDR1 is SGHRS, CDR2 YFSETQ. The CDR3 reads CASSRQEEETQYF. Written as DNA, the CDR3 is TGCGCCAGCAGCCGACAGGAGGAAGAGACCCAGTACTTC.

The chain joins TRBV28 to TRBJ2-7, with 8 nucleotides matching TRBD2. The CDR3 covers 15 residues. Losses at the gene ends were 5 bases for V and 9 bases for J; bases not matched to a gene: 15. Germline V lookup: CDR1 MDHEN, CDR2 SYDVKM. Written as DNA, the CDR3 is TGTGCCAGCAGTCTGGGGGGACTAGAGGTATCGGGGCAGTACTTC. Translated, it gives CASSLGGLEVSGQYF.

The genes are TRBV19 and TRBJ2-5, with TRBD1 identical over 8 bases. The V segment lost 8 bases and the J segment 3 bases; nucleotides outside the gene matches: 8. From germline, CDR1 is LNHDA and CDR2 SQIVND (reference sequence). The CDR3 runs to 14 residues. CDR3 sequence (DNA): TGTGCCAGTGGGGGTACAGGGGGTAAAGAGACCCAGTACTTC. It is translated as CASGGTGGKETQYF.

In DNA form, the CDR3 reads TGTGCCAGCAGTTTATCTCGGGGCGCCGGGGGTCATTCACCCCTCCACTTT. It is translated as CASSLSRGAGGHSPLHF. The rearrangement joins TRBV28 to TRBJ1-6, with a tentative D call TRBD1 (5 bases). V lost 1 base to trimming and J lost 8 bases, with 18 bases between them. CDR1 is MDHEN and CDR2 is SYDVKM in the germline V gene. The CDR3 is 17 amino acids.

The chain uses TRBV6-4 and TRBJ2-5, with 9 bases matching TRBD2. Germline CDR1 and CDR2: MRHNA and SNTAGT. V was pared by 5 bases and J by 2 bases, with 6 bases of the junction left unmatched. The CDR3 contains 15 residues. The CDR3 sequence: CASSRRGLAQETQYF. The DNA for the CDR3 is TGTGCCAGCAGTCGACGGGGACTAGCTCAAGAGACCCAGTACTTC.